This TCR beta chain originates from a study of neurological immune-mediated disorders. The CDR3 has 14 amino acids. Trimming stripped 1 base from V and 4 bases from J, with 10 bases between. In germline, CDR1 is SGHTA, CDR2 FQGNSA. TCRdb reanalysed the 5' RACE reads using MiXCR and keeps one entry per CDR3 protein. The table records some 83,000 distinct CDR3 sequences, about 2.5% of them present only once. This clonotype was counted many times. The source material was PBMCs. The TCR sequence derives from a woman in her twenties or thirties with multiple sclerosis. This chain uses TRBV7-2 with TRBJ2-5; D perhaps matches TRBD2 (7 bases). The chain's CDR3 is CASSLGGGAETQYF. CDR3 nucleotide sequence: TGTGCCAGCAGCTTAGGAGGGGGGGCAGAGACCCAGTACTTC.